The next 26 T cell receptor beta chains were all read from a single sample in a study of control samples from healthy donors and cancer patients. This table comes from immunoSEQ multiplex PCR, and its TCRdb copy is limited to in-frame clones, with some not included. The sample records about 160,000 clones, around 94% being singletons. Specimen: PBMCs. The receptors here all came from a man aged 60 to 75 with colorectal cancer.

The rearrangement joins TRBV3-1 (or the pseudogene TRBV3-2) to TRBJ1-6; D is unresolved. The length of the CDR3 is 13 residues. V gave up 3 bases and J gave up 7 bases, with 7 bases separating them. Germline values: CDR1 LGHDT, CDR2 YNNKEL (reference sequence). The CDR3, as DNA: TGTGCCAGCAGCCAGACTCGGAATTCACCCCTCCACTTT. Protein product: CASSQTRNSPLHF.

This chain uses TRBV6-1 with TRBJ1-1; D might be TRBD1 (6 bases). The germline CDR1 and CDR2 sequences are MNHNS and SASEGT. There are 14 residues in the CDR3. Trimming stripped 2 bases from V and 6 bases from J, with 13 bases between. CDR3 in DNA: TGTGCCAGCAGTGAAACGAACAGGGTCTCTGAAGCTTTCTTT. It yields the protein CASSETNRVSEAFF.

The genes are TRBV6-6 and TRBJ1-2; 7 bases align to TRBD1. V lost 6 bases and J lost 6; bases outside the gene matches: 13. CDR1 MNHNY and CDR2 SVGAGI come from the germline V gene (reference sequence). The CDR3 is 15 amino acids. CDR3 residues: CASSPRQGEGDGYTF. The CDR3 DNA reads TGTGCCAGCAGCCCCAGACAGGGCGAAGGCGATGGCTACACCTTC.

The chain combines TRBV4-3 with TRBJ1-1, with D possibly being TRBD1 (6 bases). V gave up 0 bases and J gave up 8 bases, with 13 bases separating them. Germline V lookup: CDR1 LGHNA, CDR2 YSLEER. The CDR3 length is 14 residues. The CDR3 DNA reads TGCGCCAGCAGCCAAGATTACGGAGGGACAGAAGCTTTCTTT. It specifies CASSQDYGGTEAFF.

The chain uses TRBV11-2 and TRBJ2-3; tentatively, D is TRBD2 (5 bases). Germline values: CDR1 SGHAT, CDR2 FQNNGV. The CDR3 spans 15 residues. Trimming took 3 bases from V and 1 from J, leaving 11 bases between them. The CDR3: CASSFGLIRTDTQYF. The DNA of the CDR3 is TGTGCCAGCAGCTTCGGACTTATACGCACAGATACGCAGTATTTT.

This clone was seen once. This chain links TRBV3-1 (or the pseudogene TRBV3-2) with TRBJ2-2; unclear D gene. CDR1 and CDR2 (germline): LGHDT, YNNKEL (reference sequence). Trimming left V 5 bases short and J 3 bases short, with 10 bases between. This CDR3 contains 14 residues. In DNA, the CDR3 is TGTGCCAGCAGCTCCGGGTTTCACACCGGGGAGCTGTTTTTT. Protein product: CASSSGFHTGELFF.

The rearrangement links TRBV30 to TRBJ1-1, with D perhaps matching TRBD1 (6 bases). CDR1 is GTSNPN and CDR2 is SVGIG in the germline V gene (reference sequence). V dropped 0 bases and J dropped 3 bases, with 11 bases sitting between them. The CDR3 has 14 residues. The CDR3 DNA reads TGTGCCTGGAGTGTTCCCCGGGGGCACACTGAAGCTTTCTTT. It specifies CAWSVPRGHTEAFF.

The CDR3 sequence is CASSLGHSTSTDTQYF. CDR3 DNA sequence: TGTGCCAGCAGCCTTGGACACTCAACTAGCACAGATACGCAGTATTTT. The gene calls are TRBV7-8 and TRBJ2-3; D might be TRBD1 (5 bases). The V end was cut by 5 bases, the J end by 0 bases, with 15 bases between. CDR1 SGHVS and CDR2 FQNEAQ come from the germline V gene. The CDR3 runs 16 residues.

In its sample, this clone was seen once. The V and J genes are TRBV19 and TRBJ2-7; D gene ambiguous. The germline gives CDR1 LNHDA, CDR2 SQIVND (reference sequence). The length of the CDR3 is 13 residues. Trimming pared 7 bases from V and 0 bases from J, leaving 10 bases between. CDR3 bases: TGTGCCAGTACACGGACCGACTCCTACGAGCAGTACTTC. Translation: CASTRTDSYEQYF.

This rearrangement joins TRBV25-1 to TRBJ1-2, with D unresolved. CDR3 size: 10 residues. Per the germline V gene, CDR1 is MGHDK and CDR2 is SYGVNS. Trimming stripped 5 bases from V and 10 bases from J, with 8 bases between. CDR3 coding DNA: TGTGCCAGCAGTCTTAGGAACTACACCTTC. Translating it yields CASSLRNYTF.

This chain connects TRBV5-1 to TRBJ1-4; 7 nucleotides agree with TRBD1. There are 13 residues in the CDR3. Germline V lookup: CDR1 SGHRS, CDR2 YFSETQ. V lost 7 bases, J lost 4 bases, and 4 bases stayed unmatched. Written as DNA, the CDR3 is TGCGCCAGCGGACAGGCGTATAATGAAAAACTGTTTTTT. Translating it yields CASGQAYNEKLFF.

This clone was seen a handful of times. The chain recombines TRBV19 with TRBJ1-5; maybe TRBD1 (5 bases). Trimming pared 0 bases from V and 0 bases from J, leaving 9 bases between. The CDR3 has 16 amino acids. Germline V gene lookup returns CDR1 LNHDA and CDR2 SQIVND (reference sequence). CDR3 sequence reads: CASSIEAGFSNQPQHF. CDR3 nucleotides: TGTGCCAGTAGTATAGAAGCAGGGTTTAGCAATCAGCCCCAGCATTTT.

The V call is TRBV2, the J call TRBJ2-7; D remains ambiguous. The CDR3 is 11 residues long. V lost 4 bases and J lost 3, with 4 bases in between. From germline, CDR1 is SNHLY and CDR2 FYNNEI. CDR3 bases: TGTGCCAGCAGTGGCGACTACGAGCAGTACTTC. Its protein is CASSGDYEQYF.

The rearrangement joins TRBV4-2 to TRBJ2-5; TRBD2 aligns across 14 bases. This CDR3 has 19 amino acids. Germline V CDR1 and CDR2: LGHNA, YNFKEQ. The V and J ends lost 0 bases and 1 base, in that order; junction bases with no gene match: 7. CDR3 protein: CASSQERGTSGGFQETQYF. DNA for the CDR3: TGTGCCAGCAGCCAAGAAAGGGGGACTAGCGGGGGTTTCCAAGAGACCCAGTACTTC.

A single count supports this clone. The chain couples TRBV24-1 to TRBJ2-1, with TRBD1 matching over 7 bases. J lost 7 bases, V lost 2 bases, and 10 bases had no gene match. The CDR3 is 16 residues long. Germline V gives CDR1 KGHDR, CDR2 SFDVKD. CDR3 in amino acids: CATSDSGAQGKNEQFF. In DNA, the CDR3 is TGTGCCACCAGTGATTCAGGAGCACAGGGGAAGAATGAGCAGTTCTTC.

This CDR3 is CASSNTDTQYF. Here the CDR3 DNA reads TGCGCCAGCAGCAACACAGATACGCAGTATTTT. The J gene is TRBJ2-3, the V gene TRBV5-1; D gene unclear. Germline assignment: CDR1 SGHRS and CDR2 YFSETQ. This CDR3 contains 11 residues. V was trimmed by 4 bases and J by 2 bases, leaving 2 bases between them.

This chain uses TRBV10-2 with TRBJ2-1; D may be TRBD2 (6 bases). Trimming cost V 0 bases and J 0 bases, with 9 bases left between them. This CDR3 region has 16 residues. Germline values: CDR1 WSHSY, CDR2 SAAADI. This chain's CDR3 is CASSESPGVSYNEQFF. The DNA of the CDR3 is TGCGCCAGCAGTGAGTCGCCGGGGGTCTCCTACAATGAGCAGTTCTTC.

This rearrangement joins TRBV3-1 (or the pseudogene TRBV3-2) to TRBJ1-2; D is possibly TRBD1 (5 bases). Trimming pared 0 bases from V and 8 bases from J, leaving 13 bases between. Germline V gene sequence: CDR1 LGHDT, CDR2 YNNKEL (reference sequence). The CDR3 contains 14 residues. CDR3 sequence reads: CASSQDFGTPGYTF. The CDR3 DNA follows: TGTGCCAGCAGCCAAGATTTTGGGACCCCGGGCTACACCTTC.

The chain couples TRBV24-1 to TRBJ1-5, with D tentatively TRBD1 (5 bases). The CDR3 contains 14 residues. Germline loops: CDR1 KGHDR, CDR2 SFDVKD. V shed 9 bases and J shed 0 bases, with 11 bases lying between them. The chain's CDR3 is CATHTGASNQPQHF. CDR3 in DNA: TGTGCCACCCATACAGGAGCTAGCAATCAGCCCCAGCATTTT.

The rearrangement links TRBV28 to TRBJ2-3; 10 positions agree with TRBD1. This CDR3 comprises 17 residues. Per the germline V gene, CDR1 is MDHEN and CDR2 is SYDVKM. V was clipped by 5 bases and J by 4 bases; unmatched bases: 12. The CDR3 loop is CASSPSPGQGMADTQYF. The CDR3 nucleotides are TGTGCCAGCAGTCCCTCCCCGGGACAGGGGATGGCAGATACGCAGTATTTT.

The chain has TRBV5-4 and TRBJ1-1; the D gene is possibly TRBD1 (5 bases). This CDR3 comprises 13 residues. Trimming removed 4 bases at V and 7 bases at J, with 14 bases between. Germline-derived CDR1 and CDR2 are SGHNT and YYREEE (reference sequence). Here the CDR3 reads CASSRDRGGEAFF. In DNA form, the CDR3 reads TGTGCCAGCAGCCGGGACCGAGGAGGTGAAGCTTTCTTT.

The chain combines TRBV5-4 with TRBJ1-3; possibly TRBD1 for D (5 bases). This CDR3 is built from 16 residues. V dropped 3 bases and J dropped 1 base, with 14 bases sitting between them. The germline CDR1 and CDR2 sequences are SGHNT and YYREEE (reference sequence). CDR3 in DNA: TGTGCCAGCAGCTGGGATATGGGGCTATCTGGAAACACCATATATTTT. As protein: CASSWDMGLSGNTIYF.

The chain links TRBV18 to TRBJ1-1, with TRBD1 identical over 10 bases. This CDR3 region has 17 residues. Germline trimming cut 4 bases from V and 4 bases from J; bases unmatched to any gene: 12. The germline V gene encodes CDR1 KGHSH and CDR2 LQKENI. The CDR3 loop is CASSLTGTGVLPTEAFF. DNA for the CDR3: TGTGCCAGCTCACTTACCGGGACAGGGGTCCTGCCCACTGAAGCTTTCTTT.

This clone was observed once. The CDR3 DNA follows: TGTGCCAGCAGAAGCTGGGGGGTAGGAAACACCATATATTTT. Protein: CASRSWGVGNTIYF. This chain connects TRBV6-5 to TRBJ1-3; D is possibly TRBD1 (5 bases). Between the trimmed V and J ends, which lost 6 bases and 4 bases, there was a span of 13 bases. Germline V gene lookup returns CDR1 MNHEY and CDR2 SVGAGI. The CDR3 extends over 14 amino acids.

The chain links TRBV5-8 to TRBJ2-7; no clear D gene. CDR3 size: 13 residues. V gave up 4 bases and J gave up 4 bases, with 12 bases separating them. Per the germline V gene, CDR1 is SGHTS and CDR2 is YDEGEE. CDR3 loop: CASSPTRVYEQYF. Written as DNA, the CDR3 is TGTGCCAGCAGCCCGACACGCGTTTACGAGCAGTACTTC.

The chain links TRBV18 to TRBJ1-6; the D gene is possibly TRBD1 (6 bases). Deletions cut 3 bases from V and 6 bases from J, with 9 bases between. Germline V gene data show CDR1 as KGHSH and CDR2 as LQKENI. There are 14 residues in the CDR3. For the CDR3, the DNA is TGTGCCAGCTCACCCCGGGACACTAATTCACCCCTCCACTTT. Amino acid sequence: CASSPRDTNSPLHF.